This T cell receptor beta chain was obtained from a study of OX40 agonist ivuxolimab in advanced cancers. For the study at large: Ivuxolimab, an agonist antibody against OX40 (CD134), was given to patients.

Study-level points and caveats: Expanded peripheral T-cell antigen specificity went undetermined. Clonal expansion by week 6 occurred in CD4+ and CD8+ blood T cells (at 0.1 to 3.0 mg/kg). Fewer expanded clones were found on average in CD4+ than in CD8+ T cells.

Only in-frame clones appear in the TCRdb table, and some are missing; sequencing was by immunoSEQ multiplex PCR. The sample yields about 89,000 clones, about 88% seen once. For this clone: The antigen remains unidentified.

Trimming cost V 2 bases and J 4 bases, with 15 bases left between them. Germline CDR1 MNHEY, CDR2 SMNVEV (reference sequence). This CDR3 spans 15 amino acids. This clonotype was sampled from an adult with an advanced solid tumor such as melanoma, head and neck, liver or kidney cancer. V usage is TRBV27 and J usage is TRBJ2-7; the D gene is possibly TRBD1 (6 bases). The sequences come from CD4+ or CD8+ T cells sorted from blood, collected in a trial of the OX40 agonist ivuxolimab. The chain's CDR3 is CASSLTGQYPYEQYF. CDR3 nucleotide sequence: TGTGCCAGCAGTTTAACAGGGCAATATCCTTACGAGCAGTACTTC.